This is a list of T cell receptor beta chains from one sample in a study of blood T cell repertoires in COVID-19. The protocol was immunoSEQ multiplex PCR, while the TCRdb copy is restricted to in-frame clones and leaves out a portion. The table shows about 43,000 clones, with roughly nine tenths occurring only once. Sample: peripheral blood. Source of these receptors: a woman older than 75 with active COVID-19. Both conserved end residues are trimmed from each CDR3. A D gene is named only where the DNA matches it firmly.

d_call: TRBD1
v_call: TRBV27
cdr3_aa: ASSAPLTGGSGANVLT

d_call: -
v_call: TRBV9
cdr3_aa: ASSVGTIENSPLH

d_call: -
v_call: TRBV6-5
cdr3_aa: ASKTTSVYGYT

d_call: -
v_call: TRBV27
cdr3_aa: ASSLLSGANVLT

d_call: -
v_call: TRBV4-3
cdr3_aa: ASSQLEGKVGNTIY

d_call: -
v_call: TRBV4-3
cdr3_aa: ASSQDPSGEQY

d_call: TRBD1
v_call: TRBV9
cdr3_aa: ASSVEGASTGELF

d_call: TRBD2
v_call: TRBV6-5
cdr3_aa: ASRGTSGVTDTQY

d_call: -
v_call: TRBV5-1
cdr3_aa: ASSDLRTVSYEQY

d_call: -
v_call: TRBV19
cdr3_aa: ASSQVTGNTIY

d_call: TRBD2
v_call: TRBV10-3
cdr3_aa: AISGALGTSGGHTDTQY

d_call: -
v_call: TRBV28
cdr3_aa: ASSDTGNYGYT

d_call: -
v_call: TRBV9
cdr3_aa: ASSVTTSGGYT

d_call: -
v_call: TRBV25-1
cdr3_aa: ASSDSLAVGGNEQF

d_call: -
v_call: TRBV27
cdr3_aa: ASSPSRTRGIYEQY

d_call: TRBD1
v_call: TRBV5-1
cdr3_aa: ASSTLPGQVGEQY

d_call: -
v_call: TRBV6-2/TRBV6-3
cdr3_aa: ASSEGLLNSPLH

d_call: -
v_call: TRBV29-1
cdr3_aa: SVVLQVGTEAF

d_call: -
v_call: TRBV7-2
cdr3_aa: ASSVGQYNEQF

d_call: TRBD1
v_call: TRBV7-9
cdr3_aa: ASSLELDRGNEQF

d_call: TRBD1
v_call: TRBV28
cdr3_aa: ASSLRTGGLNTEAF

d_call: TRBD1
v_call: TRBV7-2
cdr3_aa: ASSSRRTGTETQY

d_call: TRBD1
v_call: TRBV3-1/TRBV3-2
cdr3_aa: ASSGGLGQLKAPLH

d_call: -
v_call: TRBV19
cdr3_aa: ASNPTQTGRQPQH

d_call: TRBD2
v_call: TRBV9
cdr3_aa: ASRPPTTSGSSYNEQF

d_call: TRBD1
v_call: TRBV7-2
cdr3_aa: ASSLDRGHSPLH

d_call: -
v_call: TRBV30
cdr3_aa: AWGSYQETQY

d_call: -
v_call: TRBV15
cdr3_aa: ATAPLGGTTNEKLF

d_call: -
v_call: TRBV24-1
cdr3_aa: ATSDQGTPQETQY

d_call: -
v_call: TRBV11-2
cdr3_aa: ASSPSGGATDTQY

d_call: TRBD1
v_call: TRBV11-3
cdr3_aa: ASSSGTGKGDTQY

d_call: -
v_call: TRBV7-2
cdr3_aa: ASSLGVRGTSTDTQY

d_call: TRBD1
v_call: TRBV11-2
cdr3_aa: ASSPGTGGYQPQH

d_call: TRBD1
v_call: TRBV5-1
cdr3_aa: ASLGQGYYEQY

d_call: -
v_call: TRBV18
cdr3_aa: ASSPHRGGYEQY

d_call: -
v_call: TRBV11-2
cdr3_aa: ASSLVGGSNTGELF

d_call: -
v_call: TRBV12-3/TRBV12-4
cdr3_aa: ASSSGNNYGYT

d_call: -
v_call: TRBV6-2/TRBV6-3
cdr3_aa: ASSYSIKGDTEAF

d_call: TRBD2
v_call: TRBV27
cdr3_aa: ASSYTSGGGLSEQY

d_call: TRBD1
v_call: TRBV19
cdr3_aa: ASSGTALNQPQH

d_call: -
v_call: TRBV5-4
cdr3_aa: ASSWPRDTGELF

d_call: -
v_call: TRBV3-1/TRBV3-2
cdr3_aa: ASSLGGGNEKLF

d_call: TRBD1
v_call: TRBV5-1
cdr3_aa: ASSQGQGFATGELF

d_call: -
v_call: TRBV6-6
cdr3_aa: ASSYQQSNQPQH

d_call: TRBD1
v_call: TRBV10-1
cdr3_aa: ASSETGTGRTGELF

d_call: -
v_call: TRBV18
cdr3_aa: ASSPTAEHEQY

d_call: TRBD1
v_call: TRBV7-2
cdr3_aa: ASSLTGTGIGELF

d_call: TRBD2
v_call: TRBV6-5
cdr3_aa: ASRYGTSGYEQY

d_call: -
v_call: TRBV19
cdr3_aa: ASRSPGRDEKLF

d_call: -
v_call: TRBV5-1
cdr3_aa: ASSLARGRSTDTQY

d_call: TRBD2
v_call: TRBV9
cdr3_aa: ASSAGTSGGAAHEQY